The text below deals with one T cell receptor beta chain. Its antigen is currently unknown. The data were taken from a study of shared clonotypes between healthy human individuals. Study outcomes and limitations: For naive CD4 cells, around 5% of clonotypes were shared across a handful of donors.

This CDR3 region has 15 residues. CDR1 is MDHEN and CDR2 is SYDVKM in the germline V gene. Trimming stripped 4 bases from V and 7 bases from J, with 17 bases between. Libraries were prepared by immunoSEQ multiplex PCR; TCRdb keeps only in-frame clonotypes and omits some of them. Of 640,000 or so clones in the sample, 60% to 80% were seen once. The TCR originated in a young woman in good health. The chain employs TRBV28 and TRBJ1-5, with D tentatively TRBD1 (5 bases). The sequenced material came from memory CD4+ T cells sorted from blood. Subset: CD45RA-negative fraction. In DNA form, the CDR3 reads TGTGCCAGCAGTTCCCCCGGGGAGGGGTTACAGCCCCAGCATTTT. Translated, it gives CASSSPGEGLQPQHF.